One sample yielded the 27 T cell receptor beta chains listed below, sequenced in a study of T cell responses to AZD1222 COVID-19 vaccine (dated by TCRdb to the early 2020s). The time point label of this sample denotes: baseline before first vaccination. The library was prepared using the immunoSEQ multiplex PCR assay. TCRdb mirrors the immuneACCESS table, restricted to in-frame sequences. Some clones are absent from its copies; in checked studies, under half trace to an unresolved V gene, and the reason for the others is unknown. Across this sample there are tens of thousands of clones, with 80% to 90% seen only once. Clones ranked in the top ten supply about 5.7% of the sample. Sequencing was performed on peripheral blood, taken on day 0 of AZD1222 vaccination. Every receptor here comes from an adult in good health.

This clone was seen more than once but under ten times. This sequence joins TRBV15 and TRBJ2-2, with 10 bases lining up with TRBD2. The ends lost 0 bases at V and 4 bases at J; junction bases unmatched: 8. Germline V lookup: CDR1 LNHNV, CDR2 YYDKDF (reference sequence). The CDR3 runs 18 residues. The CDR3 DNA reads TGTGCCACCAGCAGAGATGGAGCTAGCGGGGGAGGCACCGGGGAGCTGTTTTTT. Protein sequence: CATSRDGASGGGTGELFF.

The chain carries TRBV7-2 and TRBJ1-5; a possible D gene is TRBD1 (5 bases). CDR3 size: 15 residues. Germline values: CDR1 SGHTA, CDR2 FQGNSA. The V end was cut by 1 base, the J end by 8 bases, with 15 bases between. The DNA for the CDR3 is TGTGCCAGCAGCTTAGTTGGGACGGCAAGGAAGCCCCAGCATTTT. This gives the protein CASSLVGTARKPQHF.

J is TRBJ2-1 and V is TRBV30, with TRBD2 as a possible D gene (6 bases). Germline V gene data show CDR1 as GTSNPN and CDR2 as SVGIG (reference sequence). The CDR3 consists of 15 residues. V was trimmed by 8 bases and J by 10 bases, leaving 27 bases between them. The CDR3 spells CAGVDYSLAGPEQFF. The CDR3 bases are TGTGCCGGGGTGGACTATAGCCTGGCTGGTCCAGAGCAGTTCTTC.

This clone appeared a few times. V and J are TRBV6-2 or TRBV6-3 and TRBJ1-1; D is unclear. Trimming removed 0 bases from V and 0 bases from J, with 11 bases in between. CDR3 length: 16 residues. Germline V gene data show CDR1 as MNHEY and CDR2 as SVGEGT. The CDR3 region is CASSYSAREMNTEAFF. The DNA of the CDR3 is TGTGCCAGCAGTTACTCAGCAAGAGAAATGAACACTGAAGCTTTCTTT.

V usage is TRBV3-1 (or the pseudogene TRBV3-2) and J usage is TRBJ2-7; 9 bases line up with TRBD1. CDR1 and CDR2 from the germline V gene are LGHDT and YNNKEL (reference sequence). This CDR3 spans 13 amino acids. The ends lost 4 bases at V and 2 bases at J; junction bases unmatched: 0. The CDR3 region has the DNA TGTGCCAGCAGCCGGGACAGGGCCTACGAGCAGTACTTC. It yields the protein CASSRDRAYEQYF.

The chain combines TRBV5-6 with TRBJ1-1; the D is unclear. Deletions cut 2 bases from V and 1 base from J, with 3 bases between. This CDR3 has 12 amino acids. Germline loops: CDR1 SGHDT, CDR2 YYEEEE. The DNA of the CDR3 is TGTGCCAGCAGCTTACAGAACACTGAAGCTTTCTTT. Its translation: CASSLQNTEAFF.

The gene calls are TRBV3-1 (or the pseudogene TRBV3-2) and TRBJ1-2; TRBD1 is a possible D gene (5 bases). The length of the CDR3 is 14 residues. Germline V gene lookup returns CDR1 LGHDT and CDR2 YNNKEL (reference sequence). V lost 0 bases to trimming and J lost 8 bases, with 13 bases between them. Written as DNA, the CDR3 is TGTGCCAGCAGCCAAGATACGGCAGGGCGCGGCTACACCTTC. Protein: CASSQDTAGRGYTF.

In its sample, this clone was seen a few times. The V and J genes are TRBV12-1 and TRBJ1-2. TRBV12-1 is recorded as a pseudogene. CDR3 length: 13 amino acids. CDR3 sequence (DNA): TGTGCCAGCAGCATAACGGGACTCGATGGCTACACCTTC. Protein sequence: CASSITGLDGYTF.

CDR3 in amino acids: CASRTGQGVYEQYF. In nucleotides, the CDR3 is TGTGCCAGCAGAACCGGACAGGGGGTCTACGAGCAGTACTTC. V and J are TRBV6-5 and TRBJ2-7; TRBD1 matches 10 bases. The trim removed 6 bases at V and 3 bases at J, leaving 5 bases unmatched. CDR3 length: 14 residues. Germline-derived CDR1 and CDR2 are MNHEY and SVGAGI.

V usage is TRBV6-1 and J usage is TRBJ1-1; no firm D call. Trimming took off 1 base at V and 2 bases at J, with 11 bases between the two ends. Germline CDR1 MNHNS, CDR2 SASEGT. There are 15 residues in the CDR3. CDR3 loop: CASSEGLGVNTEAFF. The CDR3 nucleotides are TGTGCCAGCAGTGAAGGGCTGGGTGTTAACACTGAAGCTTTCTTT.

The V and J genes are TRBV7-2 and TRBJ2-3; a weak D match, TRBD1 (6 bases). The V end lost 0 bases, the J end lost 1 base, and 11 bases lay between the germline ends. Germline values: CDR1 SGHTA, CDR2 FQGNSA. The CDR3 contains 16 residues. DNA of the CDR3: TGTGCCAGCAGCTTAGCGACAGGCCGCCGCACAGATACGCAGTATTTT. As protein: CASSLATGRRTDTQYF.

This sequence joins TRBV5-4 and TRBJ1-4; D gene unclear. This CDR3 region has 14 residues. The V end lost 3 bases, the J end lost 4 bases, and 10 bases lay between the germline ends. Germline V gives CDR1 SGHNT, CDR2 YYREEE (reference sequence). The CDR3 reads CASSWEAGNEKLFF. The DNA for the CDR3 is TGTGCCAGCAGCTGGGAGGCGGGTAATGAAAAACTGTTTTTT.

The V gene is TRBV5-1, the J gene TRBJ2-3; 11 nucleotides agree with TRBD2. The CDR3 loop spans 16 amino acids. Trimming at V came to 2 bases and at J to 4 bases, leaving 6 bases not matched to a gene. Looked up from germline, CDR1 is SGHRS and CDR2 is YFSETQ. The CDR3 reads CASSFLAGGQADTQYF. The CDR3 nucleotides are TGCGCCAGCAGCTTCTTAGCGGGGGGGCAAGCAGATACGCAGTATTTT.

The genes are TRBV4-1 and TRBJ2-1, with 11 bases aligning to TRBD2. V gave up 1 base and J gave up 9 bases; unmatched junction bases: 8. The CDR3 has 16 residues. The germline V gene encodes CDR1 MGHRA and CDR2 YSYEKL. This chain's CDR3 is CASSQGLAGWESEQFF. Here the CDR3 DNA reads TGCGCCAGCAGCCAAGGACTAGCGGGGTGGGAGAGTGAGCAGTTCTTC.

The chain carries TRBV5-1 and TRBJ2-1; TRBD1 aligns across 7 bases. V gave up 3 bases and J gave up 4 bases; unmatched junction bases: 13. Germline V lookup: CDR1 SGHRS, CDR2 YFSETQ. This CDR3 spans 17 amino acids. The CDR3 region has the DNA TGCGCCAGCAGCTCCCCGACAGGGAAAAGGGATTACAATGAGCAGTTCTTC. This sequence encodes CASSSPTGKRDYNEQFF.

The chain carries TRBV4-3 and TRBJ2-1; a weak D match, TRBD1 (5 bases). The V gene's germline CDR1 is LGHNA and CDR2 YSLEER. Between the trimmed V and J ends, which lost 5 bases and 7 bases, there was a span of 9 bases. The CDR3 is 12 amino acids. CDR3 DNA: TGCGCCAGCAGCGGGGCTTGGAATGAGCAGTTCTTC. It translates to CASSGAWNEQFF.

The genes are TRBV21-1 and TRBJ1-2. TRBV21-1 is described as a pseudogene. The CDR3 has 16 amino acids. The DNA of the CDR3 is TGTGCCAGCAGCAAAGGACCCGCCGGGACGGCCTATGGCTACACCTTC. Translating it yields CASSKGPAGTAYGYTF.

The V call is TRBV28, the J call TRBJ2-7, with 8 bases aligning to TRBD1. V lost 4 bases to trimming and J lost 2 bases; unmatched junction nucleotides: 13. The CDR3 is made up of 17 amino acids. In germline, CDR1 is MDHEN, CDR2 SYDVKM. The CDR3 loop is CASSSGPGQAVAYEQYF. The CDR3 nucleotides are TGTGCCAGCAGTTCCGGGCCGGGACAGGCGGTAGCCTACGAGCAGTACTTC.

The chain recombines TRBV6-1 with TRBJ1-1; tentative D call: TRBD1 (6 bases). Germline values: CDR1 MNHNS, CDR2 SASEGT. CDR3 length: 16 amino acids. V gave up 4 bases and J gave up 3 bases, with 18 bases separating them. DNA for the CDR3: TGTGCCAGCAGTGGGGTCGGGGGGCGAAGTGACACTGAAGCTTTCTTT. Translated: CASSGVGGRSDTEAFF.

This clone was detected a few times. The chain joins TRBV10-3 to TRBJ2-2, with TRBD1 as a possible D gene (6 bases). V shed 8 bases and J shed 1 base, with 11 bases lying between them. Germline assignment: CDR1 ENHRY and CDR2 SYGVKD. The CDR3 covers 14 residues. CDR3 residues: CAIAEGVNTGELFF. In nucleotides, the CDR3 is TGTGCCATCGCAGAGGGGGTGAACACCGGGGAGCTGTTTTTT.

This clone showed up just once. The chain is built from TRBV5-1 and TRBJ1-1, with D uncertain. Germline V gene lookup returns CDR1 SGHRS and CDR2 YFSETQ. V dropped 4 bases and J dropped 0 bases, with 19 bases sitting between them. The CDR3 has 17 amino acids. CDR3 in amino acids: CASSLPKEAALNTEAFF. The CDR3 DNA reads as TGCGCCAGCAGCCTCCCTAAGGAGGCAGCCTTGAACACTGAAGCTTTCTTT.

V is TRBV7-3 and J is TRBJ2-7; D possibly matches TRBD1 or TRBD2 (6 bases each). In germline, CDR1 is SGHTA, CDR2 FQGTGA. This CDR3 is 13 amino acids long. V lost 5 bases to trimming and J lost 9 bases, with 17 bases between them. CDR3 amino acids: CASSKTGSGGQYF. The CDR3 DNA reads as TGTGCCAGCAGCAAGACAGGCTCCGGGGGGCAGTACTTC.

V is TRBV7-2 and J is TRBJ1-6; TRBD1 aligns across 10 bases. Germline CDR1 reads SGHTA; CDR2 reads FQGNSA. The length of the CDR3 is 16 residues. V was clipped by 5 bases and J by 7 bases; unmatched bases: 8. CDR3 nucleotides: TGTGCCAGCAGCCCGAGGGCGGGACAGGGGAATTCACCCCTCCACTTT. It translates to CASSPRAGQGNSPLHF.

The V and J genes are TRBV19 and TRBJ1-2; the D gene is possibly TRBD1 (5 bases). Between the trimmed V and J ends, which lost 7 bases and 0 bases, there was a span of 15 bases. Germline V gene data show CDR1 as LNHDA and CDR2 as SQIVND (reference sequence). CDR3 length: 15 amino acids. The CDR3 nucleotides read TGTGCCAGTATTCCGATAAGGGGCGCTAACTATGGCTACACCTTC. Its protein product is CASIPIRGANYGYTF.

The CDR3: CASSVYGTGDYGYTF. In DNA, the CDR3 is TGTGCCAGCTCAGTATACGGGACGGGAGACTATGGCTACACCTTC. The chain recombines TRBV18 with TRBJ1-2, with D possibly being TRBD1 (5 bases). This CDR3 is built from 15 residues. Germline V lookup: CDR1 KGHSH, CDR2 LQKENI. The V end was cut by 5 bases, the J end by 3 bases, with 16 bases between.

The chain joins TRBV12-2 to TRBJ1-5; the D call in the table, TRBD1, was not verified against the DNA. TRBV12-2 constitutes a pseudogene. The CDR3 totals 16 residues. In DNA form, the CDR3 reads TGTGCAAGTCGCTTCCGGGACAGAGGCAGAAATCAGCCCCAGCATTTT. As protein: CASRFRDRGRNQPQHF.

This sequence joins TRBV7-9 and TRBJ1-1; unclear D gene. The ends were cut back, 8 bases at V and 4 bases at J, with 14 bases in the middle. The CDR3 has 13 amino acids. Germline CDR1 reads SEHNR; CDR2 reads FQNEAQ (reference sequence). This CDR3 reads CASEGFLGTEAFF. In DNA form, the CDR3 reads TGTGCCAGCGAGGGATTCCTGGGCACTGAAGCTTTCTTT.